This TCR beta chain was recorded in a study of T cell responses to AZD1222 COVID-19 vaccine. Details on this clone: Antigen: not known.

Findings and limits, study-wide: Spike-specific TCR breadth and depth grew following two AZD1222 doses. Distributed over spike, vaccine-associated CD4 TCRs predominated at 160-218 and 743-854. It was only after the peak T cell response that any repertoires were sampled.

Here immunoSEQ multiplex PCR was the method, and the copy in TCRdb shows in-frame clones only, minus some. This sample has some 200,000 clones, with approximately 90% found just once. Pooled together were second doses at about 4 or about 12 weeks. V lost 4 bases and J 5 bases, leaving 8 bases between the germline ends. The germline CDR1 and CDR2 sequences are LGHDT and YNNKEL (reference sequence). The CDR3 consists of 12 residues. Material: peripheral blood, obtained 28 days after the second AZD1222 dose. The receptor's source is an adult who received the AZD1222 COVID-19 vaccine. The chain uses TRBV3-1 (or the pseudogene TRBV3-2) and TRBJ2-5; D not resolved. CDR3 region: CASSPLPETQYF. The DNA for the CDR3 is TGTGCCAGCAGCCCTCTGCCCGAGACCCAGTACTTC.